A selection of T cell receptor beta chains follows, all from one sample in a study of HIV-infected patients and healthy controls. Each CDR3 protein is one row after TCRdb ran MiXCR on the 5' RACE reads. The table has 11,000 or so distinct CDR3 sequences, under 6.5% seen once. The sequenced sample was blood. The origin of the receptors is an adult in good health. The CDR3 runs from the conserved cysteine through the conserved F or W. The D gene is left open where the match is weak. Each size is once, few, many, or a class for an expanded clone.

d_call	v_call	j_call	clone_size	cdr3_nt	cdr3_aa
TRBD1	TRBV7-9	TRBJ2-7	medium-sized	TGTGCCAGCAGCCGGGACAGAACCTACGAGCAGTACTTC	CASSRDRTYEQYF
-	TRBV12-3/TRBV12-4	TRBJ2-7	once	TGTGCCAGCAGTCAACAGGGATGGGAGCAGTACTTC	CASSQQGWEQYF
TRBD1	TRBV3-1	TRBJ1-5	medium-sized	TGTGCCAGCAGCCTGGACAGGGGCAATCAGCCCCAGCATTTT	CASSLDRGNQPQHF
TRBD2	TRBV3-1	TRBJ2-5	medium-sized	TGTGCCAGCAGCCCCGGACTAGCGGGGCAAGAGACCCAGTACTTC	CASSPGLAGQETQYF
TRBD1	TRBV29-1	TRBJ2-1	many	TGCAGCTTCGACCGGGACAGGGAGAGTAATGAGCAGTTCTTC	CSFDRDRESNEQFF
TRBD1	TRBV9	TRBJ2-7	medium-sized	TGTGCCAGCAGCGTTGGGACAGGGATTTCCGAGCAGTACTTC	CASSVGTGISEQYF
TRBD2	TRBV18	TRBJ2-7	many	TGTGCCAGCTCACCACTTAGCGGGGGGACATCCTACGAGCAGTACTTC	CASSPLSGGTSYEQYF
-	TRBV7-9	TRBJ2-5	medium-sized	TGTGCAACTAAACAGGGCCAACAAGAGACCCAGTACTTC	CATKQGQQETQYF
-	TRBV27	TRBJ2-3	many	TGTGCCAGCAGTTTATCGATAGTCCTCACAGATACGCAGTATTTT	CASSLSIVLTDTQYF
-	TRBV2	TRBJ1-1	medium-sized	TGTGCCAGCAGTGAAATCGGACCCGCCAGAGTGAACACTGAAGCTTTCTTT	CASSEIGPARVNTEAFF
-	TRBV6-5	TRBJ1-4	many	TGTGCCAGCAGTTACAGCCCAGGGAATGAAAAACTGTTTTTT	CASSYSPGNEKLFF